Listed below are T cell receptor beta chains from one sample, sequenced in a study of Tregs in tolerant kidney transplant recipients. TCRdb keeps only in-frame clones here, not all; method: immunoSEQ multiplex PCR. Of 50,000 to 75,000 clones listed, 80% to 90% are singletons. Sequencing was performed on Tregs from blood, taken before the transplant. The receptors shown here come from a human donor who received a combined kidney and bone marrow transplant. The CDR3 runs from the conserved cysteine through the conserved F or W. Fields, in order: clone size, D gene, V gene, J gene, CDR3 protein, CDR3 DNA. D genes are given only for firm matches. Clone sizes are given selectively: once, few, many, or a class where the clone is expanded.

clone_size: once; d_call: NA; v_call: TRBV5-1; j_call: TRBJ2-2; cdr3_aa: CASSLGTTSHTGELFF; cdr3_nt: TGCGCCAGCAGCTTAGGGACGACTAGTCACACCGGGGAGCTGTTTTTT
clone_size: NA; d_call: TRBD1; v_call: TRBV11-3; j_call: TRBJ2-1; cdr3_aa: CASSLGYGQVHNEQFF; cdr3_nt: TGTGCCAGCAGCTTAGGCTACGGACAGGTCCACAATGAGCAGTTCTTC
clone_size: NA; d_call: NA; v_call: TRBV6-6; j_call: TRBJ2-7; cdr3_aa: CASIGPSSYEQYF; cdr3_nt: TGTGCCAGCATCGGACCCAGCTCCTACGAGCAGTACTTC
clone_size: NA; d_call: TRBD1; v_call: TRBV5-1; j_call: TRBJ1-6; cdr3_aa: CASSSDRNSPLHF; cdr3_nt: TGCGCCAGCAGCTCGGACAGGAATTCACCCCTCCACTTT
clone_size: NA; d_call: TRBD2; v_call: TRBV2; j_call: TRBJ2-2; cdr3_aa: CASSPSGTSIAGELFF; cdr3_nt: TGTGCCAGCAGTCCGTCCGGGACTAGCATCGCCGGGGAGCTGTTTTTT
clone_size: NA; d_call: NA; v_call: TRBV19; j_call: TRBJ1-2; cdr3_aa: CASSMAGAWRYGYTF; cdr3_nt: TGTGCCAGTAGTATGGCGGGAGCATGGAGGTATGGCTACACCTTC
clone_size: few; d_call: NA; v_call: TRBV10-3; j_call: TRBJ2-7; cdr3_aa: CAIGDVSYEQYF; cdr3_nt: TGTGCCATTGGGGACGTTTCCTACGAGCAGTACTTC
clone_size: NA; d_call: NA; v_call: TRBV11-2; j_call: TRBJ2-1; cdr3_aa: CASSLGAGRGEQFF; cdr3_nt: TGTGCCAGCAGCTTAGGCGCGGGTAGGGGTGAGCAGTTCTTC
clone_size: NA; d_call: TRBD1; v_call: TRBV7-2; j_call: TRBJ2-1; cdr3_aa: CASSLYILTGGQFF; cdr3_nt: TGTGCCAGCAGCTTATATATCCTGACAGGGGGGCAGTTCTTC
clone_size: once; d_call: NA; v_call: TRBV11-2; j_call: TRBJ2-7; cdr3_aa: CASSPNSGSSYEQYF; cdr3_nt: TGTGCCAGCAGCCCGAATAGCGGAAGCTCCTACGAGCAGTACTTC
clone_size: NA; d_call: NA; v_call: TRBV6-1; j_call: TRBJ1-5; cdr3_aa: CASSEMGGADQPQHF; cdr3_nt: TGTGCCAGCAGTGAAATGGGGGGCGCCGATCAGCCCCAGCATTTT
clone_size: NA; d_call: NA; v_call: TRBV18; j_call: TRBJ1-2; cdr3_aa: CASSPQTVYGYTF; cdr3_nt: TGTGCCAGCTCACCACAGACGGTCTATGGCTACACCTTC
clone_size: NA; d_call: TRBD2; v_call: TRBV20-1; j_call: TRBJ2-3; cdr3_aa: CSLAGPDTQYF; cdr3_nt: TGCAGCCTAGCGGGGCCAGATACGCAGTATTTT
clone_size: NA; d_call: NA; v_call: TRBV9; j_call: TRBJ1-5; cdr3_aa: CTSSGGAGQPQHF; cdr3_nt: TGTACCAGCAGCGGCGGGGCTGGGCAGCCCCAGCATTTT
clone_size: NA; d_call: TRBD2; v_call: TRBV15; j_call: TRBJ2-3; cdr3_aa: CATSRDPAGVTDTQYF; cdr3_nt: TGTGCCACCAGCAGAGACCCAGCGGGAGTGACAGATACGCAGTATTTT
clone_size: NA; d_call: NA; v_call: TRBV15; j_call: TRBJ2-7; cdr3_aa: CATSNYNSYEQYF; cdr3_nt: TGTGCCACCAGCAACTATAATTCCTACGAGCAGTACTTC
clone_size: NA; d_call: TRBD1; v_call: TRBV27; j_call: TRBJ2-2; cdr3_aa: CASSFMSPVGQGYTGELFF; cdr3_nt: TGTGCCAGCTCCTTTATGTCCCCGGTGGGACAGGGCTACACCGGGGAGCTGTTTTTT
clone_size: NA; d_call: TRBD2; v_call: TRBV2; j_call: TRBJ2-3; cdr3_aa: CASSEGTGGSTDTQYF; cdr3_nt: TGTGCCAGCAGCGAGGGGACGGGGGGGAGCACAGATACGCAGTATTTT
clone_size: NA; d_call: NA; v_call: TRBV6-6; j_call: TRBJ1-6; cdr3_aa: CASSHPRTRNNSPLHF; cdr3_nt: TGTGCCAGCAGCCACCCCCGGACAAGGAATAATTCACCCCTCCACTTT
clone_size: few; d_call: NA; v_call: TRBV6-1; j_call: TRBJ1-6; cdr3_aa: CATSGGQVYNSPLHF; cdr3_nt: TGTGCCACTAGTGGCGGACAAGTTTATAATTCACCCCTCCACTTT
clone_size: NA; d_call: NA; v_call: TRBV4-1; j_call: TRBJ2-1; cdr3_aa: CASSSPGRSYNEQFF; cdr3_nt: TGCGCCAGCAGCTCTCCGGGACGCTCCTACAATGAGCAGTTCTTC
clone_size: once; d_call: TRBD2; v_call: TRBV12-5; j_call: TRBJ2-1; cdr3_aa: CASGAGLAGLNEQFF; cdr3_nt: TGTGCTAGTGGCGCGGGACTAGCGGGGCTTAATGAGCAGTTCTTC